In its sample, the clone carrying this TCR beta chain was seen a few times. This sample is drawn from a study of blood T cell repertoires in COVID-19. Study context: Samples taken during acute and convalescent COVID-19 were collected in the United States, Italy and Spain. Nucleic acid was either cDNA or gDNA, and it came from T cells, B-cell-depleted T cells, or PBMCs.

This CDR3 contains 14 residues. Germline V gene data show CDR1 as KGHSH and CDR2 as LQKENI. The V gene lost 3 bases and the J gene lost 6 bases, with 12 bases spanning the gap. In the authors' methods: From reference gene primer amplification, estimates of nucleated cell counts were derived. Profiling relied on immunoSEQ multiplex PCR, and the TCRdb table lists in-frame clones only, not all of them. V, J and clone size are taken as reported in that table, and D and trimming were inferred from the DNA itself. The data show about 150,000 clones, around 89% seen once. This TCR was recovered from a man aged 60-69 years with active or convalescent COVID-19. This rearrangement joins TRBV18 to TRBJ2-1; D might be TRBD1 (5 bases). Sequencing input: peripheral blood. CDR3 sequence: CASSPAGPTNEQFF. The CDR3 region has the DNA TGTGCCAGCTCACCGGCAGGGCCAACCAATGAGCAGTTCTTC.